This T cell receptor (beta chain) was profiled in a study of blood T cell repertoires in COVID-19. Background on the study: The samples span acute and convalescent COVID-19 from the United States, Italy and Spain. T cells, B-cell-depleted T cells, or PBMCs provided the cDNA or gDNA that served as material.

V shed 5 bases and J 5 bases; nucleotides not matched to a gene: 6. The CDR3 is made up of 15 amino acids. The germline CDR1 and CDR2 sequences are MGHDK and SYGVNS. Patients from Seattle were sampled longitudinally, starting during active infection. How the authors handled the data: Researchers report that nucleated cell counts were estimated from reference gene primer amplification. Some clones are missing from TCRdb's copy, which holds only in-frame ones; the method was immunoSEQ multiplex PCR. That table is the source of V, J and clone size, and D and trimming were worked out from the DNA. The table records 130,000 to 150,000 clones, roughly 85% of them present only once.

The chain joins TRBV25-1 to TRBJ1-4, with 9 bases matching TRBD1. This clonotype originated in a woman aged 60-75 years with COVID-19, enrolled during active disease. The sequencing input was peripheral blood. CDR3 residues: CASSRLGTGNEKLFF. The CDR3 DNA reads TGTGCCAGCAGTCGCCTAGGGACAGGGAATGAAAAACTGTTTTTT.